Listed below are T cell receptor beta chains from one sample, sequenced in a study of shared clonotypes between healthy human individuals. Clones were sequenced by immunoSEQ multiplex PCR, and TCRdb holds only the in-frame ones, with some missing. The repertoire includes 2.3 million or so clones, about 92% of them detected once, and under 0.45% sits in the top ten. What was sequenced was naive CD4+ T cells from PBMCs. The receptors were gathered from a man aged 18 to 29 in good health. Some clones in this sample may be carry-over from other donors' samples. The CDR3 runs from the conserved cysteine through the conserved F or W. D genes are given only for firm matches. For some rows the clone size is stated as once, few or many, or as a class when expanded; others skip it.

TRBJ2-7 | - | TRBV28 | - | CASSLWGSTGSYEQYF | TGTGCCAGCAGTTTATGGGGCAGCACCGGCTCCTACGAGCAGTACTTC
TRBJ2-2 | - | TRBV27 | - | CASRGTSANTGELFF | TGTGCCAGCAGGGGGACTTCCGCTAACACCGGGGAGCTGTTTTTT
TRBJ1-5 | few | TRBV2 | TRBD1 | CASSGQGSQPQHF | TGTGCCAGCAGTGGACAGGGGAGTCAGCCCCAGCATTTT
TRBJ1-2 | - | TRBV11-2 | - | CASSLGLWDSYGYTF | TGTGCCAGCAGCTTGGGGCTTTGGGACTCTTATGGCTACACCTTC
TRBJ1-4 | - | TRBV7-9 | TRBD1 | CASSPSRDREKLFF | TGTGCCAGCAGCCCGTCCCGGGACAGGGAAAAACTGTTTTTT
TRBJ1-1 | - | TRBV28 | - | CASSSPGTAEAFF | TGTGCCAGCAGTTCCCCCGGGACGGCTGAAGCTTTCTTT
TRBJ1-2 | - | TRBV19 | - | CASSMAATDYGYTF | TGTGCCAGTAGTATGGCAGCCACGGACTATGGCTACACCTTC
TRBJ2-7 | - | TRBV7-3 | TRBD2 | CASSSSGSYEQYF | TGTGCCAGCAGCTCTAGCGGGAGCTACGAGCAGTACTTC
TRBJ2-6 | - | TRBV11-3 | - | CASSPGRGSGANVLTF | TGTGCCAGCAGCCCGGGCCGCGGCTCTGGGGCCAACGTCCTGACTTTC
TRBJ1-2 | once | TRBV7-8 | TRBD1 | CASSSGTGDFHGYTF | TGTGCCAGCAGCTCTGGGACAGGGGACTTCCATGGCTACACCTTC
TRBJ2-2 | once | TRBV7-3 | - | CASSPEPLRELFF | TGTGCCAGCAGCCCTGAGCCCCTAAGGGAGCTGTTTTTT
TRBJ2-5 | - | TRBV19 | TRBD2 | CASSIGLNWYGTSKETQYF | TGTGCCAGTAGTATTGGTCTCAATTGGTACGGGACTAGCAAAGAGACCCAGTACTTC
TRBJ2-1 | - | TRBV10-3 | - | CAISELESHEQFF | TGTGCCATCAGTGAACTCGAGTCCCATGAGCAGTTCTTC
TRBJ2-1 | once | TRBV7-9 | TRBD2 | CASSQTLGTTYNEQFF | TGTGCCAGCAGCCAGACACTCGGGACTACCTACAATGAGCAGTTCTTC
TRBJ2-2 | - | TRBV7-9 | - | CASSLGTLTNTGELFF | TGTGCCAGCAGCTTGGGAACCTTGACTAACACCGGGGAGCTGTTTTTT
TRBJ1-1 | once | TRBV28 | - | CASSWGRSNTEAFF | TGTGCCAGCAGTTGGGGGCGGTCCAACACTGAAGCTTTCTTT
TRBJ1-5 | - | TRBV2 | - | CATSGDGGNQPQHF | TGTGCCACTTCGGGCGACGGGGGGAATCAGCCCCAGCATTTT
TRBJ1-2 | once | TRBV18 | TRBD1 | CASSENRGDHYGYTF | TGTGCCAGCTCAGAGAACAGGGGTGATCACTATGGCTACACCTTC
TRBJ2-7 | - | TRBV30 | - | CAWGRGSGYEQYF | TGTGCCTGGGGAAGAGGGAGCGGCTACGAGCAGTACTTC
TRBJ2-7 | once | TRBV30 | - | CAWGRDYEQYF | TGTGCCTGGGGAAGGGACTACGAGCAGTACTTC
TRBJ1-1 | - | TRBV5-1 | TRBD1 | CASRQGVIPTEAFF | TGCGCCAGCAGACAGGGGGTAATCCCCACTGAAGCTTTCTTT
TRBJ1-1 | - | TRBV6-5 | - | CASSYSSFTEAFF | TGTGCCAGCAGTTACTCGTCGTTCACTGAAGCTTTCTTT
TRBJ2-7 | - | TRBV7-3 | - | CASSPVGVDEQYF | TGTGCCAGCAGCCCGGTGGGTGTGGACGAGCAGTACTTC
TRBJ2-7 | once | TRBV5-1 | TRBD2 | CASSSRPLAGGYNTYEQYF | TGCGCCAGCAGCTCCCGACCACTAGCGGGAGGATACAATACCTACGAGCAGTACTTC
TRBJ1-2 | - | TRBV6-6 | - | CASQTSGNPGYTF | TGTGCCAGCCAAACGTCCGGGAATCCTGGCTACACCTTC
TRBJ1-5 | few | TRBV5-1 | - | CASSLGNNQPQHF | TGCGCCAGCAGCTTGGGGAACAATCAGCCCCAGCATTTT
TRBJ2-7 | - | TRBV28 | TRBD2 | CASRGGGSYEQYF | TGTGCCAGCAGGGGCGGGGGGTCCTACGAGCAGTACTTC
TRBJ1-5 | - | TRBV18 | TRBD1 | CASSPSDRSWYSNQPQHF | TGTGCCAGCTCACCGTCGGACAGGTCCTGGTATAGCAATCAGCCCCAGCATTTT
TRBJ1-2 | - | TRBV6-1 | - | CASSVGTTNYGYTF | TGTGCCAGCAGTGTCGGGACAACCAACTATGGCTACACCTTC
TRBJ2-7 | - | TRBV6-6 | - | CASSSPFHEQYF | TGTGCCAGCAGTTCTCCTTTCCACGAGCAGTACTTC
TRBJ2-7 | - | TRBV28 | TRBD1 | CASRRTGSSYEQYF | TGTGCCAGCAGGAGGACAGGAAGCTCCTACGAGCAGTACTTC
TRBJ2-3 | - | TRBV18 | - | CASSFPSTDTQYF | TGTGCCAGCTCATTTCCTAGCACAGATACGCAGTATTTT
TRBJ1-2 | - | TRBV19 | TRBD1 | CASRNTGTGLPYGYTF | TGTGCCAGTAGAAACACCGGGACAGGGCTCCCCTATGGCTACACCTTC
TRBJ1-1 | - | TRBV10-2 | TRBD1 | CASRGDRGNTEAFF | TGCGCCAGCAGGGGGGACAGGGGGAACACTGAAGCTTTCTTT
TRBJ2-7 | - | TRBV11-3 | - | CASSRGTQPTYEQYF | TGTGCCAGCAGCCGCGGGACTCAACCAACCTACGAGCAGTACTTC
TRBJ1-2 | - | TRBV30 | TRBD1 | CAWRDDRGRGYTF | TGTGCCTGGAGGGACGACAGGGGTAGAGGCTACACCTTC
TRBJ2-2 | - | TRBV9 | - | CASSVFSTGTGELFF | TGTGCCAGCAGCGTTTTCTCGACGGGGACCGGGGAGCTGTTTTTT
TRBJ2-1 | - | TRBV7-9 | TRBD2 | CASSQLPGLNDNEQFF | TGTGCCAGCAGCCAATTACCGGGACTAAATGACAATGAGCAGTTCTTC
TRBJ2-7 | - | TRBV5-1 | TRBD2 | CASSAGTSGRAYEQYF | TGCGCCAGCAGCGCCGGGACTAGCGGGAGGGCCTACGAGCAGTACTTC
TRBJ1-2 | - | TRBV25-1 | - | CASQDVAFNYGYTF | TGTGCCAGCCAGGACGTCGCGTTTAACTATGGCTACACCTTC
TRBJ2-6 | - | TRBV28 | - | CASNPYEGGRGANVLTF | TGTGCCAGCAATCCGTACGAAGGCGGCCGGGGGGCCAACGTCCTGACTTTC
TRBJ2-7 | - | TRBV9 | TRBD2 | CASSVVSGGEQYF | TGTGCCAGCAGCGTAGTTTCGGGGGGCGAGCAGTACTTC
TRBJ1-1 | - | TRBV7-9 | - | CASSLIAVKIMNTEAFF | TGTGCCAGCAGCTTAATCGCAGTGAAGATCATGAACACTGAAGCTTTCTTT
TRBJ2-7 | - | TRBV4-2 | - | CASSQVSSSYEQYF | TGTGCCAGCAGCCAAGTGTCGAGCTCCTACGAGCAGTACTTC
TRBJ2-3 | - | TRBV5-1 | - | CASSPGALSTDTQYF | TGCGCCAGCAGCCCCGGGGCCCTTAGCACAGATACGCAGTATTTT
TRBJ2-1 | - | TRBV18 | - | CASSPQSALWDNEQFF | TGTGCCAGCTCACCACAGTCGGCGCTTTGGGATAATGAGCAGTTCTTC
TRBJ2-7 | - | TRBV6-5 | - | CASRREHEQYF | TGTGCCAGCAGAAGGGAGCACGAGCAGTACTTC
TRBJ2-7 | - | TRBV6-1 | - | CASRLTGSYEQYF | TGTGCCAGCAGACTGACAGGCTCCTACGAGCAGTACTTC
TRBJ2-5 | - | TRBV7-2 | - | CASSLDRETQYF | TGTGCCAGCAGCTTAGATAGAGAGACCCAGTACTTC
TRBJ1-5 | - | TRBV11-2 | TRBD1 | CASSDDRGQPQHF | TGTGCCAGCAGCGACGACAGGGGACAGCCCCAGCATTTT
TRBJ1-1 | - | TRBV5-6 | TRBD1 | CASSLWSGGFTEAFF | TGTGCCAGCAGCTTGTGGTCAGGGGGCTTCACTGAAGCTTTCTTT